This T cell receptor (beta chain) was observed in a study of T-cell reconstitution after alpha-beta-depleted transplantation in children. Preparation of the TCRbeta library was carried out with unique molecular identifiers. TCRdb reprocessed the PCR reads with MiXCR, giving one entry per CDR3 protein. The data hold more than 450,000 distinct CDR3 sequences, with about a sixth observed a single time. The CDR3 totals 14 residues. Trimming took 0 bases from V and 14 from J, leaving 17 bases between them. Germline V gene lookup returns CDR1 MGHRA and CDR2 YSYEKL. The specimen comprised PBMCs from the stem cell graft donor, sampled from the stem cell graft. This sequence was found in a human donor who donated a stem cell graft to a child with acute lymphoblastic leukemia. V usage is TRBV4-1 and J usage is TRBJ2-1; D might be TRBD1 (5 bases). CDR3 protein: CASSQDQGLYLEFF. Here the CDR3 DNA reads TGCGCCAGCAGCCAAGATCAGGGCTTATACCTGGAGTTCTTC.